The source of this T cell receptor beta chain is a study of cytomegalovirus exposure and HLA in healthy donors (dated by TCRdb to 2015 to 2018). Concerning the study at large: According to an earlier analysis of several hundred of the donors, 150 million to 200 million T cells yielded 117 million unique TCR beta sequences and about 300 Gb of sequence data. Around 300 gigabases of sequencing data and around 87 million unique TCR sequences were included in an early release covering roughly 700 HLA-typed donors. The genetic ancestry cluster associated with self-reported Caucasian donors included 81% of the approximately 400 genotyped donors. The study aimed to test whether cataloging public T cell receptors could reveal signatures of past pathogen exposure. The T cell repertoires of some 670 subjects were profiled by immunosequencing and related to cytomegalovirus serostatus. Besides the first cohort of 666 subjects, a separate validation cohort made up of roughly 120 different subjects was used. High-throughput TCR immunosequencing, statistical association of individual TCRs with disease status, and machine learning were combined to predict cytomegalovirus infection status. To study patterns of TCR occurrence, a later analysis re-analyzed previously published TCR beta repertoires from 650 to 750 donors and added high-resolution HLA genotyping. In the later analysis, no new phenotypic data were used to find candidate immune exposures; instead, reliance was placed on TCR beta sequences and their occurrence across donors. An earlier analysis of roughly 580 of the donors used high-throughput TCR beta sequencing to judge whether each TCR beta V gene segment behaved as functional or pseudogenic. Donor age, sex, ethnicity and CMV serostatus were compiled together with the repertoire data. In a later genetic analysis, genome-wide SNP genotypes for about three fifths of the 666 donors were used, and that subset was treated as a discovery cohort. Every repertoire in the discovery cohort had been generated on one and the same sequencing platform. Class I and class II HLA loci were covered by the typing at four-digit resolution. The number of donors typed differed by locus, with 629-630 for A, B, C, DRB1 and DQB1, 522 for DQA1, 600 to 610 for DPA1, and under 490 for DPB1. Roughly 5 DR-DQ haplotypes were handled as single units for association and clustering, since linkage in the cohort was strong. Among roughly 400 genotyped donors of the cohort, an average of roughly 230,000 unique TCR beta nucleotide sequences was sequenced per donor, of which about 19% were non-productive.

Results the study describes overall, beyond this receptor: Strong co-occurrence of HLA alleles, especially DR and DQ, made assigning TCR associations to individual alleles difficult. Some IMGT-functional V segments, including TRBV6-2 and TRBV6-3, could not be told apart with the 87-base-pair reads, so those segments were excluded. At a false discovery rate of 0.05, a later analysis linked about 16,000 TCR beta sequences to specific HLA alleles. The classifier was reported to diagnose cytomegalovirus status with high specificity and sensitivity in both the original cohort and the validation cohort. Linkage disequilibrium might explain the correlated functional status among segregating V segments, but an unknown experimental factor could not be ruled out. The authors suggested that the approach could potentially be generalized to other disease states and immunological phenotypes. According to a later analysis, parvovirus B19, influenza, CMV and Epstein-Barr virus appeared linked to several top co-occurrence clusters. CMV serostatus was the only immune exposure information available for the cohort. The study listed approximately 150 TCR beta chains as associated with cytomegalovirus. In a later analysis, TCR association rates were found to vary across HLA loci, with the most associated TCRs seen for DRB1 alleles and the fewest for HLA-C alleles. In an earlier analysis of about 540 of the donors, most TCR beta V segments were observed in productive rearrangements about 87% or about 30% of the time, broadly matching IMGT annotations. Because HLA typing was missing for some donors at each locus, association tests included only the typed subset. A cluster of highly shared sequence variants was judged likely to be a technical artifact of the sequencing pipeline. In a later genetic analysis, fewer N-insertions in productive TCRs were reported among donors in an Asian-associated ancestry cluster than the approximately 670-donor mean. This cohort had only TCR beta chains sequenced, and the lack of alpha or paired-chain data limited which features could be detected. Sequencing depth was assumed to be roughly uniform across donors in the presence/absence analyses, though that assumption may not hold. Three of the identified cytomegalovirus-associated TCR beta chains were confirmed in vitro to be specific for cytomegalovirus antigens. Over 15 rarely observed V segments, including chromosome 9 orphons, were excluded from the earlier analysis of approximately 600 of the donors because counts were too low. While some public TCRs were present in many individuals, most TCR sequences turned up only very rarely across donors. A further reported finding was that TCR beta sequences accurately predicted the HLA-A and HLA-B alleles for most subjects in the first cohort. In a later analysis, most CMV-associated TCR beta chains were found to appear HLA-restricted, with HLA associations seemingly driven largely by CMV exposure. A later genetic analysis associated a missense DCLRE1C variant with V-gene and J-gene trimming of TCR beta chains, and an independent cohort replicated the association. A later analysis found that HLA-associated TCR beta chains were more clonally expanded and had lower generation probabilities than equally common non-associated chains.

Library prep was done by the immunoSEQ multiplex PCR assay. For the multiplex PCR, a mixture combining 60 forward primers for TCR Vbeta segments and 13 reverse primers for TCR Jbeta segments was used. Amplification of the CDR3 region of rearranged TCR beta genes was performed with a multiplex PCR assay on genomic DNA. Amplified TCR beta libraries were sequenced as 87-base-pair reads on the Illumina HiSeq System. The authors' pipeline ran thus. A later analysis tallied approximately 87 million unique TCR beta chains across the 666 repertoires, and around 10 million of those chains were shared by two or more donors. Raw reads were error-corrected and collapsed into unique sequences by a nearest-neighbor algorithm in which closely related sequences were merged to remove PCR and sequencing errors. Alignment of CDR3 sequences to IMGT reference sequences was used to assign V, D and J gene segments. For a sequence to be retained, a match of at least six nucleotides was required to both a V gene segment and a J gene segment. A rearrangement counted as productive if the CDR3 had no stop codons and remained in frame with V and J, and every other rearrangement counted as non-productive. CDR3 was defined according to IMGT convention as the region running from the second conserved V-encoded cysteine to the conserved J-encoded phenylalanine. The earlier analysis of approximately 590 of the donors excluded any sequence lacking an unambiguous match to a single V gene segment. In an earlier analysis of approximately 590 of the donors, V segments were called functional above 56.7% productive rearrangements and were called segregating when the between-donor standard deviation exceeded 5%. To diagnose cytomegalovirus status from the catalog of TCR beta chain sequences, a statistical classification framework was built. A later analysis assigned V and J genes by comparing TCR nucleotide sequences with IMGT/GENE-DB human TR gene sequences. A later analysis assigned CDR3 sequences and most-parsimonious VDJ recombination scenarios with the TCRdist pipeline. In a later analysis, every TCR beta chain was defined by the combination of its CDR3 amino acid sequence and its V-gene family, and reads without a unique V-gene family were dropped. In a later analysis, 450 to 600 highly shared, low-generation-probability nucleotide sequences were removed to address suspected cross-contamination and a sequencing artifact. In a later analysis, a clonal expansion index for each public chain was calculated from normalized within-repertoire ranks of inferred template counts. In a later analysis, generation probabilities were computed with a VDJ recombination model fitted to out-of-frame rearrangements, and the resulting probabilities were checked against IGoR. A later analysis scored TCR-TCR, TCR-HLA and TCR-CMV co-occurrence with hypergeometric tests, applying a repertoire-size bias correction to TCR pairs. In a later analysis, false discovery rates were estimated by permuting HLA or CMV assignments 20 times. In a later analysis, co-occurring TCRs were grouped with DBSCAN, and TCRdist sequence similarity was added when clustering was performed within HLA-allele-positive subsets. Co-occurrence clustering excluded repertoires with fewer than 30,000 or more than 120,000 public chains, plus five with anomalous nucleotide sharing. TCRdb carries this immuneACCESS record with in-frame sequences only. Its versions omit some clonotypes, under half of them owing to an unresolved V gene in the studies checked, with the rest unexplained. V and J calls plus clone size are reproduced from that table; the DNA served to infer D and trimming. The sample table holds about 130,000 clones, of which 60% to 80% were seen once. The ten largest clones add up to roughly 7% of the sample.

A remark on this clone: The antigen it binds to is not known. It has no much larger one-base neighbor in the sample; base qualities were not kept.

The cohort consisted of 600 or so healthy bone marrow donors. Cohort members were all nominally healthy when sampled, although unrecorded immune exposures were likely present. The donor was CMV seronegative and was included in the group of a few hundred seronegative cohort members. Each donor provided a peripheral blood sample, and peripheral blood mononuclear cells were used for TCR beta sequencing. The Qiagen DNeasy Blood Extraction Kit was used to extract genomic DNA from the blood cell samples. V and J lose 3 bases and 8 bases, and a span of 23 bases separates them. Taken from cysteine to phenylalanine, the CDR3 has 16 residues. Of all the DNA, just the CDR3 is kept, 48 bases in frame from base 1. As encoded in the germline V gene, CDR1 is SGHVS while CDR2 is FQNEAQ.

The sequenced sample consisted of PBMCs. The sequence links TRBV7-8 to TRBJ2-7; TRBD2 is possibly the D segment (6 matching bases). The TCR originated in a male donor in good health and CMV-seronegative. The CDR3 protein: CASSLIGGTRPTKQYF. The sequenced DNA is TGTGCCAGCAGCTTGATTGGCGGGACCCGTCCTACCAAGCAGTACTTC.